This record looks at one T cell receptor beta chain sequence and its context. Its antigen remains unknown. Profiled with immunoSEQ multiplex PCR; TCRdb holds only in-frame clones, not every one. The data contain 15,000 to 20,000 clones, 83% of them singletons. Germline-derived CDR1 and CDR2 are SGHNT and YYREEE (reference sequence). After removal of 3 bases from V and 7 bases from J, the junction contained 5 bases not matched to a gene. The CDR3 consists of 14 residues. This entry is derived from a study of PD-1 blockade in classical Hodgkin lymphoma. The time point is: cycle 4 day 1 (C4D1), after less than seven weeks of nivolumab. Exposure to brentuximab vedotin varied, and each patient had relapsed following autologous stem cell transplantation. Study-level points and caveats: The study reported lower baseline TCR diversity in newly diagnosed patients than in healthy donors.

The chain carries TRBV5-4 and TRBJ2-1; 9 nucleotides match TRBD2. The TCR originated in a human donor with classical Hodgkin lymphoma. The sample consisted of peripheral blood mononuclear cells (PBMCs), taken before the fourth cycle of nivolumab. CDR3 residues: CASSSTSGTNEQFF. The DNA of the CDR3 is TGTGCCAGCAGCTCGACTAGCGGAACGAATGAGCAGTTCTTC.